A single sample is the source of the 20 T cell receptor beta chains below, sequenced in a study of Graves' ophthalmopathy and Graves' hyperthyroidism. The sequenced template was RNA, covering the TCR beta CDR3 region. First-round RT-PCR employed HTBI primers, with a second-round multiplex PCR after it. TCRdb reanalysed the multiplex PCR reads using MiXCR and keeps one entry per CDR3 protein. The sample yields 450,000 to 600,000 distinct CDR3 sequences, approximately 37% seen once. Sequencing was done on a sample of peripheral blood or thyroid tissue (not recorded which). Receptor source: an adult man with Graves' hyperthyroidism.

The sample holds many counts of this clonotype. V is TRBV24-1 and J is TRBJ1-2; TRBD1 is a possible D gene (5 bases). This CDR3 comprises 15 residues. V lost 4 bases to trimming and J lost 2 bases, with 13 bases between them. Germline-derived CDR1 and CDR2 are KGHDR and SFDVKD. The CDR3 sequence is CATSDPRDGNYGYTF. DNA of the CDR3: TGTGCCACCAGTGACCCACGGGACGGAAACTATGGCTACACCTTC.

The rearrangement uses TRBV29-1 and TRBJ2-2; D is unresolved. Germline CDR1 reads SQVTM; CDR2 reads ANQGSEA. V lost 5 bases to trimming and J lost 8 bases, with 3 bases between them. This CDR3 is built from 9 residues. CDR3 nucleotides: TGCAGCGTTAGAGGGGAGCTGTTTTTT. Encoded protein: CSVRGELFF.

This clonotype was found many times. The genes are TRBV6-1 and TRBJ2-7; no clear D. The CDR3 totals 12 residues. V was cut by 1 base and J by 5 bases, with 6 bases left in between. In germline, CDR1 is MNHNS, CDR2 SASEGT. For the CDR3, the DNA is TGTGCCAGCAGTGAAGTAGTCAACGAGCAGTACTTC. Its protein is CASSEVVNEQYF.

Concerning this clonotype: This could be a read error, since a much larger clone is one nucleotide away. As the CDR3 is not closed by the conserved phenylalanine or tryptophan, this likely results from a read error. The chain links TRBV10-3 to TRBJ2-2; D may match TRBD1 or TRBD2 (6 bases each). Germline-derived CDR1 and CDR2 are ENHRY and SYGVKD. Trimming left V 6 bases short and J 5 bases short, with 13 bases between. This CDR3 comprises 14 residues. CDR3 nucleotides: TGTGCCATCAGGCCGGGGGCCAGAACCGGGGAGCTGTTTTCT. This sequence encodes CAIRPGARTGELFS.

The V and J genes are TRBV7-2 and TRBJ2-7; 11 bases match TRBD2. Germline V gene sequence: CDR1 SGHTA, CDR2 FQGNSA. This CDR3 is 16 amino acids long. Losses at the gene ends were 6 bases for V and 1 base for J; bases not matched to a gene: 8. The CDR3 loop is CASRTVAGGPSYEQYF. CDR3 DNA sequence: TGTGCCAGCAGAACTGTAGCGGGAGGGCCTTCCTACGAGCAGTACTTC.

This clonotype was seen a handful of times. J is TRBJ2-3 and V is TRBV7-9, with 9 bases matching TRBD1. V was pared by 6 bases and J by 2 bases, with 6 bases of the junction left unmatched. Germline lookup yields CDR1 SEHNR and CDR2 FQNEAQ (reference sequence). This CDR3 is 15 amino acids long. Here the CDR3 reads CASSSTGGTTDTQYF. The CDR3 DNA sequence: TGTGCCAGCAGTTCGACAGGGGGGACCACAGATACGCAGTATTTT. Complete variable domain (other parts from reference TRBV7-9 and TRBJ2-3): DTGVSQNPRHKITKRGQNVTFRCDPISEHNRLYWYRQTLGQGPEFLTYFQNEAQLEKSRLLSDRFSAERPKGSFSTLEIQRTEQGDSAMYLCASSSTGGTTDTQYFGPGTRLTVL.

This chain links TRBV12-3 or TRBV12-4 with TRBJ1-1; D is ambiguous. The CDR3 length is 12 residues. CDR3 in DNA: TGTGCTAGTGGTTTAAGTAGGGCTGAAGCTTTCTTT. The encoded protein is CASGLSRAEAFF.

CDR3 DNA sequence: TGTGCCATCAGTGATCTAGCGGGAAGCAACGAGCAGCCCCAGCATTTT. Amino acids: CAISDLAGSNEQPQHF. The chain couples TRBV10-3 to TRBJ1-5; no clear D gene. Germline V gives CDR1 ENHRY, CDR2 SYGVKD. CDR3 length: 16 residues. Trimming stripped 3 bases from V and 7 bases from J, with 19 bases between.

The rearrangement joins TRBV5-1 to TRBJ2-7, with a tentative D call TRBD2 (5 bases). The CDR3 extends over 14 amino acids. Germline values: CDR1 SGHRS, CDR2 YFSETQ. V was shortened by 1 base and J by 3 bases, with 11 bases between the two germline ends. The CDR3 protein is CASSLYGESYEQYF. In DNA, the CDR3 is TGCGCCAGCAGCTTGTACGGGGAAAGCTACGAGCAGTACTTC.

V usage is TRBV6-5 and J usage is TRBJ1-5; D gene ambiguous. The CDR3 spans 12 residues. V was clipped by 10 bases and J by 6 bases, with 13 bases between them. Germline-derived CDR1 and CDR2 are MNHEY and SVGAGI. The CDR3 sequence is CAISGRIQPQHF. The CDR3 nucleotides read TGTGCCATCAGCGGGAGGATTCAGCCCCAGCATTTT.

The rearrangement uses TRBV11-1 and TRBJ2-7; D gene ambiguous. Trimming shortened V by 6 bases and J by 3 bases, and 12 bases separated the two germline ends. The CDR3 loop spans 13 amino acids. Germline V gene sequence: CDR1 SGHAT, CDR2 FQDESV (reference sequence). The CDR3 nucleotides read TGTGCCAGCAGACCCCCGGGTGACTACGAGCAGTACTTC. Amino acid sequence: CASRPPGDYEQYF.

About this clonotype: A much larger clonotype is one base distant, so this may be a read error. J is TRBJ2-2 and V is TRBV29-1; tentatively, D is TRBD1 (6 bases). Germline V gene lookup returns CDR1 SQVTM and CDR2 ANQGSEA. V was trimmed by 2 bases and J by 1 base, leaving 11 bases between them. The CDR3 is 15 amino acids. The CDR3 nucleotides are TGCAGCGTTGAACCTCAGGGGAGGAACACCGGGGAGCTGTTTTTT. Protein product: CSVEPQGRNTGELFF.

This clonotype has at least ten counts. The genes are TRBV14 and TRBJ2-7, with D maybe TRBD2 (6 bases). The CDR3 loop spans 11 amino acids. Trimming stripped 2 bases from V and 9 bases from J, with 8 bases between. The germline CDR1 and CDR2 sequences are SGHDN and FVKESK. The CDR3 is CASSQRGGQYF. The CDR3 nucleotides are TGTGCCAGCAGCCAACGGGGAGGGCAGTACTTC.

Details on this clonotype: This may be a read error: a much more frequent sequence differs by one nucleotide. As the CDR3 is not closed by the conserved phenylalanine or tryptophan, this likely results from a read error. The chain has TRBV2 and TRBJ2-2, with D perhaps matching TRBD1 (6 bases). Trimming left V 5 bases short and J 7 bases short, with 11 bases between. The germline CDR1 and CDR2 sequences are SNHLY and FYNNEI. CDR3 length equals 13 residues. The CDR3 DNA reads as TGTGCCAGCAGTTTCAGGGGTGACGGGGAGCTGTTTTCT. It translates to CASSFRGDGELFS.

The rearrangement uses TRBV15 and TRBJ1-2, with TRBD1 matching over 10 bases. The CDR3 is 14 residues long. CDR1 LNHNV and CDR2 YYDKDF come from the germline V gene (reference sequence). The junction had 2 bases not matched to a gene; V was cut back by 6 bases and J by 1 base. The CDR3: CATRRTGGNYGYTF. The CDR3 DNA sequence: TGTGCCACCAGAAGGACAGGGGGTAACTATGGCTACACCTTC.

The chain employs TRBV29-1 and TRBJ2-5, with 8 bases fitting TRBD1. The J call may not be correct, given that the DNA end is closer to TRBJ2-7. CDR3 size: 14 residues. Looked up from germline, CDR1 is SQVTM and CDR2 is ANQGSEA. The CDR3 DNA reads TGCAGCGTTGACGATCGGGACAGGTTGGACGAGCAGTACTTC. This codes for CSVDDRDRLDEQYF.

The V call is TRBV11-2, the J call TRBJ2-2; possible D gene TRBD1, 6 bases. Trimming removed 1 base at V and 7 bases at J, with 16 bases between. Looked up from germline, CDR1 is SGHAT and CDR2 is FQNNGV. The CDR3 extends over 16 amino acids. The CDR3 nucleotides are TGTGCCAGCAGCTTAGGACAGGCGTACGGATACGGGGAGCTGTTTTTT. The encoded protein is CASSLGQAYGYGELFF. Drawing the rest from reference TRBV11-2 and TRBJ2-2, the complete variable domain is EAGVAQSPRYKIIEKRQSVAFWCNPISGHATLYWYQQILGQGPKLLIQFQNNGVVDDSQLPKDRFSAERLKGVDSTLKIQPAKLEDSAVYLCASSLGQAYGYGELFFGEGSRLTVL.

The chain uses TRBV25-1 and TRBJ1-5; possible D gene TRBD1, 5 bases. From germline, CDR1 is MGHDK and CDR2 SYGVNS. V lost 3 bases to trimming and J lost 14 bases, with 17 bases between them. The CDR3 runs to 13 residues. CDR3 region: CASSEGLADNEHF. For the CDR3, the DNA is TGTGCCAGCAGTGAGGGACTAGCGGACAATGAGCATTTT.

This clonotype came up a few times. The gene calls are TRBV7-9 and TRBJ2-2; D not certain. Trimming removed 2 bases at V and 7 bases at J, with 14 bases between. The CDR3 has 15 amino acids. Germline V gene sequence: CDR1 SEHNR, CDR2 FQNEAQ (reference sequence). CDR3 nucleotides: TGTGCCAGCAGCTTAACCAGGCAGACAAACGGGGAGCTGTTTTTT. It specifies CASSLTRQTNGELFF. Full variable domain (rest looked up from reference TRBV7-9 and TRBJ2-2): DTGVSQNPRHKITKRGQNVTFRCDPISEHNRLYWYRQTLGQGPEFLTYFQNEAQLEKSRLLSDRFSAERPKGSFSTLEIQRTEQGDSAMYLCASSLTRQTNGELFFGEGSRLTVL.

The J gene is TRBJ1-1, the V gene TRBV7-9; 7 bases fit TRBD1. Germline CDR1 is SEHNR and CDR2 is FQNEAQ (reference sequence). This CDR3 has 15 amino acids. V shed 3 bases, J shed 2 bases, and the junction held 6 bases outside the gene matches. The CDR3 loop is CASSLQGVLNTEAFF. The CDR3 nucleotides read TGTGCCAGCAGCTTGCAGGGGGTACTAAACACTGAAGCTTTCTTT.